A selection of T cell receptor beta chains follows, all from one sample in a study of vaccination effects on CD4 cells after COVID-19. Which antigens these TCRs recognize remains unknown. TCRdb's table, derived via immunoSEQ multiplex PCR, lists solely in-frame clones and lacks some. The table has fewer than 65,000 clones, roughly 76% seen once. The specimen was CD4+ T cells from PBMCs cultured with HCoV-229E spike peptides, collected before COVID-19 vaccination. All receptors come from a human donor who received a COVID-19 vaccine. Each CDR3 is given with its conserved first and last residue. A D gene is named only where the DNA matches it firmly. Clone size is stated in some rows and not others, as once, few, many or a class when expanded.

CDR3 length,V gene,D gene,clone size,J gene,CDR3 protein,CDR3 DNA
13,TRBV28,.,.,TRBJ1-2,CASSSGGTRGYTF,TGTGCCAGCAGTTCGGGCGGCACCCGGGGCTACACCTTC
14,TRBV6-4,.,.,TRBJ1-2,CASKPGAGNYGYTF,TGTGCCAGCAAACCGGGAGCTGGTAACTATGGCTACACCTTC
14,TRBV3-1/TRBV3-2,.,.,TRBJ2-3,CASSGAGFPDTQYF,TGTGCCAGCAGCGGGGCAGGGTTCCCAGATACGCAGTATTTT
14,TRBV6-5,TRBD1,.,TRBJ1-6,CASSLDRTISPLHF,TGTGCCAGCAGTTTGGACAGGACAATTTCACCCCTCCACTTT
16,TRBV7-6,.,.,TRBJ1-4,CASSSLRRGTNEKLFF,TGTGCCAGCAGCTCACTTCGACGGGGGACTAATGAAAAACTGTTTTTT
16,TRBV19,.,.,TRBJ2-2,CASSISSTGNTGELFF,TGTGCCAGTAGTATAAGCTCAACAGGGAACACCGGGGAGCTGTTTTTT
15,TRBV7-8,.,.,TRBJ2-2,CASSSGSSGTGELFF,TGTGCCAGCAGCTCCGGGTCGTCTGGCACCGGGGAGCTGTTTTTT
16,TRBV11-2,TRBD1,few,TRBJ1-1,CASSLNFGTGGTEAFF,TGTGCCAGCAGCTTAAACTTCGGGACAGGGGGCACTGAAGCTTTCTTT
15,TRBV7-9,TRBD1,.,TRBJ1-2,CASSFTGTGGVGYTF,TGTGCCAGCAGCTTTACCGGGACAGGGGGCGTTGGCTACACCTTC
16,TRBV10-3,TRBD1,.,TRBJ2-1,CAIRTGTGVGDNEQFF,TGTGCCATCAGGACCGGGACAGGGGTTGGAGACAATGAGCAGTTCTTC
14,TRBV7-2,.,.,TRBJ1-2,CASSLMKGNYGYTF,TGTGCCAGCAGCTTAATGAAGGGTAACTATGGCTACACCTTC
12,TRBV7-2,.,.,TRBJ1-3,CASSLTGNTIYF,TGTGCCAGCAGCTTAACCGGAAACACCATATATTTT